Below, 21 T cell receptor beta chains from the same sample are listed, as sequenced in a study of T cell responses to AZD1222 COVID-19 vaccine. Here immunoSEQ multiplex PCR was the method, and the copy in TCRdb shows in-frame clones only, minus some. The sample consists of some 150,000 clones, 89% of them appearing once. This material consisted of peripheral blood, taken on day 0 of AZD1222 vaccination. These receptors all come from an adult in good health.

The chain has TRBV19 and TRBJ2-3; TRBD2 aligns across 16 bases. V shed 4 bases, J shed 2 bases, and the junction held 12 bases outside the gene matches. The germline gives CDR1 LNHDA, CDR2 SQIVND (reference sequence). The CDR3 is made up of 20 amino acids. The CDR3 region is CASSNGTSGGDLLTTDTQYF. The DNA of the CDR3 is TGTGCCAGTAGTAACGGGACTAGCGGGGGGGATCTCCTAACCACAGATACGCAGTATTTT.

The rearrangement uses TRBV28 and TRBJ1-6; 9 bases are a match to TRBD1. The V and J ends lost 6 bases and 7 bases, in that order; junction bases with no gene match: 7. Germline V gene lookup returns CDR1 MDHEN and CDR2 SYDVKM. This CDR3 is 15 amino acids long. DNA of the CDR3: TGTGCCAGCAGACCACAGGGGGCACTAAATTCACCCCTCCACTTT. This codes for CASRPQGALNSPLHF.

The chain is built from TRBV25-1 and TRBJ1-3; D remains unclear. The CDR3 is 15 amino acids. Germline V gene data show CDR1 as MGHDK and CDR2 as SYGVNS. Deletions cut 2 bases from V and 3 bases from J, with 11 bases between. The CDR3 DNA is TGTGCCAGCAGTGAACCTGGGGTCGGTGGAAACACCATATATTTT. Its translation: CASSEPGVGGNTIYF.

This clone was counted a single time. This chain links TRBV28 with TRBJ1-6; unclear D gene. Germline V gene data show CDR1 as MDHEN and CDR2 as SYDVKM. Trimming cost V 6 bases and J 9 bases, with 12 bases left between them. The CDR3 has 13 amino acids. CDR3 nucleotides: TGTGCCAGCAGCGCCCGGGCGCGTTCACCCCTCCACTTT. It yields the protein CASSARARSPLHF.

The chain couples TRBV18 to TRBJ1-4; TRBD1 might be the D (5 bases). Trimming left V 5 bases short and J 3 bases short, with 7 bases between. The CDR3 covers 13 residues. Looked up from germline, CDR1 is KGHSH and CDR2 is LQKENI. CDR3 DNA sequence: TGTGCCAGCTCAAGGGGAGCTAATGAAAAACTGTTTTTT. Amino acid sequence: CASSRGANEKLFF. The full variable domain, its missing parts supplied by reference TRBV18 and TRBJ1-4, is NAGVMQNPRHLVRRRGQEARLRCSPMKGHSHVYWYRQLPEEGLKFMVYLQKENIIDESGMPKERFSAEFPKEGPSILRIQQVVRGDSAAYFCASSRGANEKLFFGSGTQLSVL.

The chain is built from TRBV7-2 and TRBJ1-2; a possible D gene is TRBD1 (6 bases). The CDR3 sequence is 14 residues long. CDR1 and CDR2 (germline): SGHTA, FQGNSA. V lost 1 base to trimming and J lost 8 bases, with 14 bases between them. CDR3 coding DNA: TGTGCCAGCAGCTTAGACCCAGGGGACCGGGGCTACACCTTC. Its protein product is CASSLDPGDRGYTF.

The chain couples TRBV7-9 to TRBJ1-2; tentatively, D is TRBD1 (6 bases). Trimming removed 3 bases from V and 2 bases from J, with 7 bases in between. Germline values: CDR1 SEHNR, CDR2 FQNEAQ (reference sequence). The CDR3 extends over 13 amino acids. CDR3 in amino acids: CASSFTGNYGYTF. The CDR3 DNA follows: TGTGCCAGCAGCTTCACAGGGAACTATGGCTACACCTTC.

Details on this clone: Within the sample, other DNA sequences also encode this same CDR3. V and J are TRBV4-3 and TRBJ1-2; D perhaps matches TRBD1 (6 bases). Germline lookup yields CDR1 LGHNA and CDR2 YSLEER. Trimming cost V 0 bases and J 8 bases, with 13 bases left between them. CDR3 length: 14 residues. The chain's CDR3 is CASSQDGGAKGYTF. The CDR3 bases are TGCGCCAGCAGCCAAGATGGGGGGGCCAAAGGCTACACCTTC.

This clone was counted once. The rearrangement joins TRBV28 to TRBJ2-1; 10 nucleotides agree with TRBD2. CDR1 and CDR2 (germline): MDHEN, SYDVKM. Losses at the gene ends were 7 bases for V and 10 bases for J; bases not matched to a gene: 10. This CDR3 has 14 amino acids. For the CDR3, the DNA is TGTGCCAGCAAGGAGAGCGGGAGGGCCTGGGAGCAGTTCTTC. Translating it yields CASKESGRAWEQFF.

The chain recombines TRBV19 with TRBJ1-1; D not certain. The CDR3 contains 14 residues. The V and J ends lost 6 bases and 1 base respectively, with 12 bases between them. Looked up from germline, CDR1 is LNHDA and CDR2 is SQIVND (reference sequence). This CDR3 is CASSRIWENTEAFF. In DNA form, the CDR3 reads TGTGCCAGTAGCAGGATTTGGGAGAACACTGAAGCTTTCTTT.

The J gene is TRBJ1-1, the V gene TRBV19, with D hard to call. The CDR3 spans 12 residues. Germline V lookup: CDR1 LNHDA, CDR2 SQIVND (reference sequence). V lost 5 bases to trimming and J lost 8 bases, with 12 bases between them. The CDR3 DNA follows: TGTGCCAGTAGTCTAACCGGGAAAGAAGCTTTCTTT. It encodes CASSLTGKEAFF.

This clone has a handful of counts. CDR3 sequence: CASSQDPRGRVIANYGYTF. As DNA, the CDR3 is TGTGCCAGCAGCCAAGACCCCAGGGGGCGAGTAATCGCAAACTATGGCTACACCTTC. The chain has TRBV4-2 and TRBJ1-2; 8 bases are shared with TRBD1. The CDR3 is 19 residues long. Germline V gives CDR1 LGHNA, CDR2 YNFKEQ. V was clipped by 0 bases and J by 2 bases; unmatched bases: 14.

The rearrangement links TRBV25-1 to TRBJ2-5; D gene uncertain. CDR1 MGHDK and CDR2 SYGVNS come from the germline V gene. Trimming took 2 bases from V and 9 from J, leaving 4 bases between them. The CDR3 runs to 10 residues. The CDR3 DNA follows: TGTGCCAGCAGTGAAGGGGCCCAGTACTTC. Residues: CASSEGAQYF.

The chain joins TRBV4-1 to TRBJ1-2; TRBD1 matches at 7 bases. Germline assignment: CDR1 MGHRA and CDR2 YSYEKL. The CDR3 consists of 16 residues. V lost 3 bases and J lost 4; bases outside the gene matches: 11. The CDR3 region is CASSQGKGGRFYGYTF. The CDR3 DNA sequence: TGCGCCAGCAGCCAGGGGAAAGGGGGCCGTTTCTATGGCTACACCTTC.

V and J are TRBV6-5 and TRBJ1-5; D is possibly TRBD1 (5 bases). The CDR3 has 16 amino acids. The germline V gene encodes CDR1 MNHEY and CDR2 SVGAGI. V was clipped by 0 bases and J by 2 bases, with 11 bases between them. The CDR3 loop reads CASSYSSQGRNQPQHF. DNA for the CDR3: TGTGCCAGCAGTTACTCGAGTCAGGGCCGCAATCAGCCCCAGCATTTT.

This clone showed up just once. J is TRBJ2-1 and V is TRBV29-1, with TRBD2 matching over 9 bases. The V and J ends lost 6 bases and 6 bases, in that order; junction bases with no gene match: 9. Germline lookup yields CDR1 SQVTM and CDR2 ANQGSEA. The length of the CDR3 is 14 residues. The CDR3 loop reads CSVPTSGLGNEQFF. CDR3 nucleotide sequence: TGCAGCGTCCCGACTAGCGGCCTCGGCAATGAGCAGTTCTTC.

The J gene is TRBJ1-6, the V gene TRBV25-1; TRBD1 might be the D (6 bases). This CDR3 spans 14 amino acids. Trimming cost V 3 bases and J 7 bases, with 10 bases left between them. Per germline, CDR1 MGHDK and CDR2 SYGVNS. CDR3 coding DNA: TGTGCCAGCAGTGATCAGGGGATAAATTCACCCCTCCACTTT. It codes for CASSDQGINSPLHF.

The CDR3 sequence is CAWSENLSGTEAFF. The CDR3 DNA reads TGTGCCTGGAGCGAAAACTTATCGGGCACTGAAGCTTTCTTT. This chain links TRBV30 with TRBJ1-1; D is unclear. The V gene's germline CDR1 is GTSNPN and CDR2 SVGIG (reference sequence). Trimming shortened V by 3 bases and J by 4 bases, and 15 bases separated the two germline ends. This CDR3 has 14 residues.

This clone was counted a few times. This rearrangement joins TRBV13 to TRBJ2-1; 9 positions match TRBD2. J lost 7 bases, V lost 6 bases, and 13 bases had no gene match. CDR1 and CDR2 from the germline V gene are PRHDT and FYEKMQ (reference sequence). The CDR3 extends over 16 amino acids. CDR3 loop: CASRPWRTSETNEQFF. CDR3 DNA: TGTGCCAGCAGACCCTGGCGGACTAGCGAAACGAATGAGCAGTTCTTC.

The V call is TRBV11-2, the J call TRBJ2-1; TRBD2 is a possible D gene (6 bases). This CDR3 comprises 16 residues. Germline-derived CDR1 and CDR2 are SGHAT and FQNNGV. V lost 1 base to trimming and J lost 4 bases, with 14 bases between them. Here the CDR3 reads CASSLGREPLYNEQFF. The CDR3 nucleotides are TGTGCCAGCAGCTTAGGTCGGGAGCCCCTATACAATGAGCAGTTCTTC.

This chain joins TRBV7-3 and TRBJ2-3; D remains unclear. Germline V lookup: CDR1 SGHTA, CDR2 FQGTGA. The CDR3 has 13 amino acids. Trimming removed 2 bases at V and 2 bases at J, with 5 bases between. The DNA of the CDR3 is TGTGCCAGCAGCTTATCGATCACAGATACGCAGTATTTT. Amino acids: CASSLSITDTQYF.